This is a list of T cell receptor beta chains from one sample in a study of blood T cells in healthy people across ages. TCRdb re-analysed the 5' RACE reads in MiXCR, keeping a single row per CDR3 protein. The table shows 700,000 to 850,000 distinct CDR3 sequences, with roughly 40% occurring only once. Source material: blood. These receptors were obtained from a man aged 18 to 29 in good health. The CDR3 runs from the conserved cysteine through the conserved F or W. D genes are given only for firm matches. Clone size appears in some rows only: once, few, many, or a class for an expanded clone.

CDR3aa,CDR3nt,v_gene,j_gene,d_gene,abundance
CASSPYQGQGVGYTF,TGCGCCAGCAGCCCCTATCAGGGACAGGGTGTGGGCTACACCTTC,TRBV5-1,TRBJ1-2,TRBD1,-
CASSLSVETIYNSPLHF,TGTGCCAGCAGCTTAAGTGTAGAGACTATCTATAATTCACCCCTCCACTTT,TRBV7-2,TRBJ1-6,-,-
CSARGQTDYGYTF,TGCAGTGCTAGAGGTCAGACAGACTATGGCTACACCTTC,TRBV20-1,TRBJ1-2,-,few
CSAFWSTEAFF,TGCAGCGCTTTTTGGTCCACTGAAGCTTTCTTT,TRBV29-1,TRBJ1-1,-,-
CASSPTTSGGPNEQFF,TGTGCCAGCAGCCCGACGACTAGCGGGGGACCCAATGAGCAGTTCTTC,TRBV4-2,TRBJ2-1,TRBD2,many
CASSPRGWEDYTF,TGTGCCAGCAGCCCCCGGGGGTGGGAAGACTACACCTTC,TRBV9,TRBJ1-2,-,-
CSVGTDRAIGYTF,TGCAGCGTTGGAACCGACAGGGCTATCGGCTACACCTTC,TRBV29-1,TRBJ1-2,TRBD1,-
CASSYRGRKNTEAFF,TGTGCCAGCAGTTACCGCGGACGGAAGAACACTGAAGCTTTCTTT,TRBV6-2/TRBV6-3,TRBJ1-1,-,-
CASSVRLAEETQYF,TGTGCCAGCAGTGTACGACTAGCGGAGGAGACCCAGTACTTC,TRBV27,TRBJ2-5,TRBD2,-
CSARDRGGPHPYEQYF,TGCAGTGCTAGAGATCGGGGCGGGCCCCACCCCTACGAGCAGTACTTC,TRBV20-1,TRBJ2-7,-,-
CASSRTVENTEAFF,TGCGCCAGCAGCCGGACAGTCGAGAACACTGAAGCTTTCTTT,TRBV4-1,TRBJ1-1,-,few
CASSDGTVNEQFF,TGTGCCAGCAGCGACGGGACAGTTAATGAGCAGTTCTTC,TRBV3-1,TRBJ2-1,TRBD1,-
CNRDRVCAAKNIQYF,TGCAACCGGGACAGGGTCTGTGCTGCCAAAAACATTCAGTACTTC,TRBV21-1,TRBJ2-4,-,-
CAISDDDRGWGYTF,TGTGCCATCAGTGACGACGACAGAGGGTGGGGCTACACCTTC,TRBV10-3,TRBJ1-2,-,-
CASKDGGESTDTQYF,TGTGCCAGCAAAGACGGGGGGGAAAGCACAGATACGCAGTATTTT,TRBV14,TRBJ2-3,TRBD2,many
CASSSVTRSSYNEQYF,TGTGCCAGCAGCTCCGTTACACGGAGCTCCTACAATGAGCAGTACTTC,TRBV5-5,TRBJ2-7,-,-
CASSSRTSGEYQETQYF,TGTGCCAGCAGTTCCCGGACTAGCGGGGAGTACCAAGAGACCCAGTACTTC,TRBV28,TRBJ2-5,TRBD2,many
CSGHGTSGYYNEQYF,TGCAGTGGCCATGGGACTAGCGGGTACTACAATGAGCAGTACTTC,TRBV20-1,TRBJ2-7,TRBD2,-
CASSLGGQGSYNEQFF,TGTGCCAGCAGCTTAGGGGGCCAGGGCTCCTACAATGAGCAGTTCTTC,TRBV7-2,TRBJ2-1,-,-
CASSVGGEPEQYF,TGTGCCAGCAGCGTAGGGGGGGAACCCGAGCAGTACTTC,TRBV9,TRBJ2-7,-,-
CATSRDIGNSYEQYF,TGTGCCACCAGCAGAGATATTGGCAACTCCTACGAGCAGTACTTC,TRBV15,TRBJ2-7,-,-
CASSLEVQGSSTDTQYF,TGCGCCAGCAGCTTGGAAGTACAGGGATCTAGCACAGATACGCAGTATTTT,TRBV5-1,TRBJ2-3,-,few
CASIGDSYNEQFF,TGTGCCAGTATTGGGGACTCCTACAATGAGCAGTTCTTC,TRBV19,TRBJ2-1,-,-
CASSLIRDRYTDTEAFF,TGTGCCAGCAGTTTAATCCGGGACAGATACACAGACACTGAAGCTTTCTTT,TRBV12-3/TRBV12-4,TRBJ1-1,TRBD1,-
CSASSAANEKLFF,TGCAGTGCTAGCTCCGCTGCTAATGAAAAACTGTTTTTT,TRBV20-1,TRBJ1-4,-,few
CSAHLGTGEQETQYF,TGCAGTGCTCACCTCGGGACAGGGGAGCAAGAGACCCAGTACTTC,TRBV20-1,TRBJ2-5,TRBD1,-
CASSLSRVGGEQFF,TGTGCCAGCAGTTTATCCAGGGTGGGGGGTGAGCAGTTCTTC,TRBV28,TRBJ2-1,-,-
CSAPRAYGYTF,TGCAGTGCCCCCAGGGCCTATGGCTACACCTTC,TRBV20-1,TRBJ1-2,-,-
CASSPPGTRVFF,TGTGCCAGCAGCCCCCCCGGGACTCGTGTGTTCTTC,TRBV7-2,TRBJ2-1,-,few
CARSSKPGGSYGYTF,TGTGCCCGCAGCTCTAAACCAGGTGGCTCCTATGGCTACACCTTC,TRBV7-8,TRBJ1-2,-,-
CSVGLLTGYNEQYF,TGCAGCGTTGGGCTGCTGACAGGTTACAATGAGCAGTACTTC,TRBV29-1,TRBJ2-7,-,many
CASRSGSYEQYF,TGTGCCAGCAGGAGCGGGTCCTACGAGCAGTACTTC,TRBV13,TRBJ2-7,-,-
CASSSGRPRGYTF,TGTGCCAGCAGTTCGGGACGGCCAAGGGGCTACACCTTC,TRBV27,TRBJ1-2,-,many
CASSLLTDSTDTQYF,TGCGCCAGCAGCTTGTTGACAGACAGCACAGATACGCAGTATTTT,TRBV5-1,TRBJ2-3,-,many
CSASHWTSQETQYF,TGCAGTGCTAGTCATTGGACTAGCCAAGAGACCCAGTACTTC,TRBV20-1,TRBJ2-5,TRBD2,many
CSAHREGQETLLAKNIQYF,TGCAGTGCTCACAGAGAGGGACAGGAGACCCTTCTAGCCAAAAACATTCAGTACTTC,TRBV20-1,TRBJ2-4,TRBD1,-
CASSLGGGLAYEQYF,TGCGCCAGCAGCTTGGGTGGGGGGCTAGCCTACGAGCAGTACTTC,TRBV5-1,TRBJ2-7,-,few
CASSPSGTSIGELFF,TGTGCCAGCAGCCCCTCCGGGACTAGCATCGGGGAGCTGTTTTTT,TRBV7-2,TRBJ2-2,TRBD2,few
CAISEGTSPSTQFF,TGTGCCATCAGTGAGGGGACAAGCCCTTCGACCCAGTTCTTC,TRBV10-3,TRBJ2-1,-,-
CATSDSQVGSQETQYF,TGTGCCACCAGTGATAGCCAGGTGGGCTCCCAAGAGACCCAGTACTTC,TRBV24-1,TRBJ2-5,-,few
CASSVGRGRRTEAFF,TGTGCCAGCAGCGTTGGCAGGGGGAGGAGGACTGAAGCTTTCTTT,TRBV9,TRBJ1-1,TRBD1,-
CASSLEGRGYEQYF,TGTGCCAGCAGTTTAGAGGGCAGGGGCTACGAGCAGTACTTC,TRBV12-3/TRBV12-4,TRBJ2-7,-,-
CASSEALFRQPQHF,TGTGCCAGCAGTGAAGCGCTTTTCCGTCAGCCCCAGCATTTT,TRBV2,TRBJ1-5,-,many
CASSLMGGGANVLTF,TGTGCCAGCAGCTTAATGGGGGGGGGGGCCAACGTCCTGACTTTC,TRBV7-3,TRBJ2-6,TRBD2,few
CASSEEGQADTQYF,TGTGCCAGCAGTGAGGAGGGTCAAGCAGATACGCAGTATTTT,TRBV2,TRBJ2-3,-,-
CSARYRGTEAFF,TGCAGTGCGCGGTACCGGGGCACTGAAGCTTTCTTT,TRBV20-1,TRBJ1-1,-,-
CASSPVGIGRGNEQFF,TGTGCCAGCAGTCCCGTCGGGATAGGACGAGGCAATGAGCAGTTCTTC,TRBV28,TRBJ2-1,-,-
CASSAGNDGGNEQFF,TGCGCCAGCAGCGCTGGGAACGACGGGGGCAATGAGCAGTTCTTC,TRBV5-1,TRBJ2-1,-,-
CASRVTGSSYNEQYF,TGTGCCAGCAGGGTGACCGGGTCCTCCTACAATGAGCAGTACTTC,TRBV7-2,TRBJ2-7,-,few
CAISVQGYNEQYF,TGTGCCATCAGTGTTCAGGGCTACAATGAGCAGTACTTC,TRBV10-3,TRBJ2-5,-,once
CASSADIFQPQHF,TGTGCCAGCAGCGCTGACATTTTTCAGCCCCAGCATTTT,TRBV9,TRBJ1-5,-,few
CASSGGQIVNTEAFF,TGCGCCAGCAGCGGCGGGCAGATAGTGAACACTGAAGCTTTCTTT,TRBV4-3,TRBJ1-1,-,-
CASSFRTGATNYGYTF,TGTGCCAGCAGTTTCCGGACAGGGGCAACTAACTATGGCTACACCTTC,TRBV27,TRBJ1-2,TRBD1,many
CASTYRLAGGSSSYNEQFF,TGCGCCAGCACCTATCGACTAGCGGGGGGCTCAAGCTCCTACAATGAGCAGTTCTTC,TRBV4-3,TRBJ2-1,TRBD2,many
CASSLMGSSNTEAFF,TGTGCCAGCAGCTTAATGGGCAGTTCGAACACTGAAGCTTTCTTT,TRBV7-3,TRBJ1-1,-,few
CASSLVQEDGEQFF,TGTGCCAGCAGTTTGGTACAGGAGGATGGTGAGCAGTTCTTC,TRBV28,TRBJ2-1,-,-
CASSRGTGVTGELFF,TGCGCCAGCAGCCGCGGGACAGGGGTCACCGGGGAGCTGTTTTTT,TRBV4-3,TRBJ2-2,TRBD1,few
CSAKGEGINQPQHF,TGCAGTGCTAAAGGGGAAGGAATCAATCAGCCCCAGCATTTT,TRBV20-1,TRBJ1-5,-,few
CASSTGGESNERLFF,TGCGCCAGCTCGACAGGGGGCGAATCTAATGAAAGACTGTTTTTT,TRBV5-1,TRBJ1-4,TRBD1,-